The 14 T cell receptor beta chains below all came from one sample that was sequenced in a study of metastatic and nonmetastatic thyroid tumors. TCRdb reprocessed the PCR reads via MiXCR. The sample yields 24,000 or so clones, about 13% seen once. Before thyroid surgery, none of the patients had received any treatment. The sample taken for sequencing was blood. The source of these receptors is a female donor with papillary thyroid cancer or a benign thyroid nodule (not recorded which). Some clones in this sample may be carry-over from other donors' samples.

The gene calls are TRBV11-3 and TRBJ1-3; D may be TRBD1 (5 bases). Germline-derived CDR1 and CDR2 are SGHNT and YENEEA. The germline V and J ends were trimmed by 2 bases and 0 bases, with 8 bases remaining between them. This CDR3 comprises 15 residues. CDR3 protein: CASSLQGSSGNTIYF. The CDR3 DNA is TGTGCCAGCAGCTTACAGGGAAGCTCTGGAAACACCATATATTTT.

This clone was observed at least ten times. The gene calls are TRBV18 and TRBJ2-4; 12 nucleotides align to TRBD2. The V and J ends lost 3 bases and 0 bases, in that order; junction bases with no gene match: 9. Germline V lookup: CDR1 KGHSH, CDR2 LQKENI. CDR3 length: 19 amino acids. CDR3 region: CASSPKGLAGGLAKNIQYF. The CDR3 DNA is TGTGCCAGCTCACCTAAGGGACTAGCGGGCGGCCTAGCCAAAAACATTCAGTACTTC.

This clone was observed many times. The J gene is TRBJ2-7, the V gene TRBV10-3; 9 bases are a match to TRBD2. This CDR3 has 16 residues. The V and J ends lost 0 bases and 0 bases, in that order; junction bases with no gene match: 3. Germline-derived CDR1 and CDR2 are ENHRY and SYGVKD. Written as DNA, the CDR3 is TGTGCCATCAGTGAGTCTAGTAGCGGGAGCTCCTACGAGCAGTACTTC. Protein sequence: CAISESSSGSSYEQYF.

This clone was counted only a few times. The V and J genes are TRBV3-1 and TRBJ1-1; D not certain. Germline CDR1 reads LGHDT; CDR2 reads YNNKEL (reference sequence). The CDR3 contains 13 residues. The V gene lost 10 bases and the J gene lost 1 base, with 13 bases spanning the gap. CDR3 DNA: TGTGCCACCTCTGGGTTCCGGAACACTGAAGCTTTCTTT. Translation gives CATSGFRNTEAFF. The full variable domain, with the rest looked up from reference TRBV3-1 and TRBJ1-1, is DTAVSQTPKYLVTQMGNDKSIKCEQNLGHDTMYWYKQDSKKFLKIMFSYNNKELIINETVPNRFSPKSPDKAHLNLHINSLELGDSAVYFCATSGFRNTEAFFGQGTRLTVV.

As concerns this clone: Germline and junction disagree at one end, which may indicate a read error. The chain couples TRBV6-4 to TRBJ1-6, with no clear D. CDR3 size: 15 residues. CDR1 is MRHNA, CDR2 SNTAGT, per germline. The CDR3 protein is CASRELCSYNSPLRF. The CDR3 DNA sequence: TGTGCCAGCAGGGAACTGTGCAGTTATAATTCACCCCTCCGCTTT.

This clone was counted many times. The CDR3: CASSTTGLTSQYF. As DNA, the CDR3 is TGTGCCAGCAGCACGACAGGGCTGACGTCCCAGTACTTC. V is TRBV6-1 and J is TRBJ2-5; 7 nucleotides line up with TRBD1. This CDR3 has 13 residues. Germline V gene lookup returns CDR1 MNHNS and CDR2 SASEGT. The ends lost 6 bases at V and 9 bases at J; junction bases unmatched: 10.

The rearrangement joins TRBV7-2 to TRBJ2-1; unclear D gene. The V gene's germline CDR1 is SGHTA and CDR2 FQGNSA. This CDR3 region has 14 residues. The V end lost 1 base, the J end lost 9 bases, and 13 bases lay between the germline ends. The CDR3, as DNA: TGTGCCAGCAGCTTAGGGGGAAGCGCCTTTGAGCAGTTCTTC. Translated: CASSLGGSAFEQFF.

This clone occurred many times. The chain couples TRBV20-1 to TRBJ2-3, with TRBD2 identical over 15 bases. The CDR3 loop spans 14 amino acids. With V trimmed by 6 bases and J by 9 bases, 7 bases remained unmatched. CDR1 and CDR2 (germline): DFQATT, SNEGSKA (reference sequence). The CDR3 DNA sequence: TGCAGTGCCAGGACTAGCGGGAGGGAGAGGACGCAGTATTTT. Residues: CSARTSGRERTQYF.

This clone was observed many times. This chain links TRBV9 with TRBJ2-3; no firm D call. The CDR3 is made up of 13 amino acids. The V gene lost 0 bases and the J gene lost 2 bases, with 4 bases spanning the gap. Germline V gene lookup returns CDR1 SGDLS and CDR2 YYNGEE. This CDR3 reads CASSVVNTDTQYF. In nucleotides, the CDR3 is TGTGCCAGCAGCGTAGTCAACACAGATACGCAGTATTTT.

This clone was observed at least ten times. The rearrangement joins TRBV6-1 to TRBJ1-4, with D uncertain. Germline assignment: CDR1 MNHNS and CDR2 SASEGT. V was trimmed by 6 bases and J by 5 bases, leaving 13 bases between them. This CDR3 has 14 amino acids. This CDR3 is CASRVDMKNEKLFF. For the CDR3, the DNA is TGTGCCAGCAGGGTCGACATGAAGAATGAAAAACTGTTTTTT.

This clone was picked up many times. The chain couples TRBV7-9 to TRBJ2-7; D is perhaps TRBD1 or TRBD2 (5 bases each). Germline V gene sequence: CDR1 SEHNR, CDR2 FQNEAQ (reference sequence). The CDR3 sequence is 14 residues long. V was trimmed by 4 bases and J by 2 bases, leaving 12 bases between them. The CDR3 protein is CASSSPGAPYEQYF. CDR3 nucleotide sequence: TGTGCCAGCAGCTCCCCCGGGGCCCCCTACGAGCAGTACTTC.

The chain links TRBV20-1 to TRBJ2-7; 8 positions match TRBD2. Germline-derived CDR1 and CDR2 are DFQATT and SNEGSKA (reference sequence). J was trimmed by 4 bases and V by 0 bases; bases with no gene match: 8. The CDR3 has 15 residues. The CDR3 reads CSARDWERERYEQYF. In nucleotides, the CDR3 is TGCAGTGCTAGAGATTGGGAGCGGGAGCGGTACGAGCAGTACTTC.

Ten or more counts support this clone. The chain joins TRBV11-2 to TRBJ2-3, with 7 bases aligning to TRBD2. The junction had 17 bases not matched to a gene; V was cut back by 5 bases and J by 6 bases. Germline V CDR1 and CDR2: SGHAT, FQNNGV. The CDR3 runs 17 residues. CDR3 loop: CASSPRGGAGAPDTQYF. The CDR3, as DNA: TGTGCCAGCAGCCCCCGGGGTGGGGCGGGAGCCCCGGATACGCAGTATTTT. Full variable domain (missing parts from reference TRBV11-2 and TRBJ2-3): EAGVAQSPRYKIIEKRQSVAFWCNPISGHATLYWYQQILGQGPKLLIQFQNNGVVDDSQLPKDRFSAERLKGVDSTLKIQPAKLEDSAVYLCASSPRGGAGAPDTQYFGPGTRLTVL.

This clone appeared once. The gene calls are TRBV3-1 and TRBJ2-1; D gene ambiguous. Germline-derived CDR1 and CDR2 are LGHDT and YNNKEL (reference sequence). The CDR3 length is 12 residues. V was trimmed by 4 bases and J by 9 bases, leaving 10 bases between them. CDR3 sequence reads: CASSLIAGEQFF. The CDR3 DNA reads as TGTGCCAGCAGCCTCATAGCAGGTGAGCAGTTCTTC.